This T cell receptor beta chain was sequenced during a study of T cells in Graves' hyperthyroidism and ophthalmopathy. Study-level points and caveats: Model-based prediction identified ophthalmopathy a median around 6.5 months prior to its onset.

Amplification yielded TCR beta CDR3 regions, with RNA transcripts as the source. The HTBI set primed first-round TCR CDR3 RT-PCR. TCRdb independently ran MiXCR on the multiplex PCR reads; one entry per CDR3 protein. The table includes 750,000 to 950,000 distinct CDR3 sequences, 38% detected once. Germline lookup yields CDR1 SQVTM and CDR2 ANQGSEA. The CDR3 sequence is 11 residues long. Trimming stripped 6 bases from V and 7 bases from J, with 12 bases between. This clonotype appeared a single time. Its target is not known. Sequencing was performed on blood. The rearrangement uses TRBV29-1 and TRBJ1-2; possibly TRBD1 for D (6 bases). This receptor was identified in a man aged 18 to 30 with Graves' hyperthyroidism. CDR3 in DNA: TGCAGCGTAGGGGACACAGGTGGCTACACCTTC. Residues: CSVGDTGGYTF.